This is a list of T cell receptor beta chains from one sample in a study of cytomegalovirus exposure and HLA in healthy donors. Sequencing was performed with immunoSEQ multiplex PCR; in TCRdb, only in-frame clones are kept and a portion is missing. Of around 99,000 clones in the sample, around 86% were seen once. Sequences were obtained from PBMCs. The source of these receptors is a woman between 25 and 40 years old in good health and CMV-seronegative. Both conserved end residues are part of each CDR3. The order of the fields is J gene, V gene, clone size, CDR3 protein. Clone size appears in some rows only: once, few, many, or a class for an expanded clone.

J gene: TRBJ2-3; V gene: TRBV18; clone size: -; CDR3 protein: CASSKVVPGGSKDTQYF
J gene: TRBJ2-2; V gene: TRBV19; clone size: -; CDR3 protein: CATHKGLANTGELFF
J gene: TRBJ2-2; V gene: TRBV30; clone size: -; CDR3 protein: CAWSVSGWSRELFF
J gene: TRBJ2-7; V gene: TRBV6-6; clone size: -; CDR3 protein: CASSYRQGRVGEQYF
J gene: TRBJ1-4; V gene: TRBV4-3; clone size: -; CDR3 protein: CASSFRRAGQGGEKLFF
J gene: TRBJ2-5; V gene: TRBV28; clone size: -; CDR3 protein: CASSPRTSGMGETQYF
J gene: TRBJ1-2; V gene: TRBV14; clone size: -; CDR3 protein: CASSQDAVSGYTF
J gene: TRBJ1-1; V gene: TRBV5-1; clone size: -; CDR3 protein: CASSLDPGGYTEAFF
J gene: TRBJ2-1; V gene: TRBV7-2; clone size: -; CDR3 protein: CASSFGGGWDEQFF
J gene: TRBJ2-7; V gene: TRBV11-2; clone size: -; CDR3 protein: CASSLVGPGTVAVSYEQYF
J gene: TRBJ2-7; V gene: TRBV2; clone size: few; CDR3 protein: CASERGLYEQYF